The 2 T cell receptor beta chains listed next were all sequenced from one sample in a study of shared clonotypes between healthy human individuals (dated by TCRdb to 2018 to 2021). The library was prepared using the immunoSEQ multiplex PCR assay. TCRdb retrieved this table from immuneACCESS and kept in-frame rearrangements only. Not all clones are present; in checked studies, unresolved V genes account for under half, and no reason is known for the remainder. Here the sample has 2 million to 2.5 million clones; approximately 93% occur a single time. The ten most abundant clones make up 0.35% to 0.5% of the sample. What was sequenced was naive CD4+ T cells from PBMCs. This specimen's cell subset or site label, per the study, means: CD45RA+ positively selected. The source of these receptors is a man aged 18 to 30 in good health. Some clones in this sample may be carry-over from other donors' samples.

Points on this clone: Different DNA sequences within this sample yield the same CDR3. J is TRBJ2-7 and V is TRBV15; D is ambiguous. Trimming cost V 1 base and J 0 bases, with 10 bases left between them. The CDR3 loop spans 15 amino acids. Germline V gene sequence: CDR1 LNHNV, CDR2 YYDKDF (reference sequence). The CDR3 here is CATSRGGGNSYEQYF. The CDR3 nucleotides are TGTGCCACCAGCAGAGGAGGTGGCAACTCCTACGAGCAGTACTTC. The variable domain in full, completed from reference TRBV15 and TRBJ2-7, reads DAMVIQNPRYQVTQFGKPVTLSCSQTLNHNVMYWYQQKSSQAPKLLFHYYDKDFNNEADTPDNFQSRRPNTSFCFLDIRSPGLGDTAMYLCATSRGGGNSYEQYFGPGTRLTVT.

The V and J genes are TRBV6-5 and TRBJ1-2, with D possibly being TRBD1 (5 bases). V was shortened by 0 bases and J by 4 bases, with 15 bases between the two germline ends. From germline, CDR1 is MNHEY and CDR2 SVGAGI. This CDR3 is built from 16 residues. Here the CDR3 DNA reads TGTGCCAGCAGTTACTCGGGGACTCCTAGCCGCTATGGCTACACCTTC. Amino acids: CASSYSGTPSRYGYTF.